This T cell receptor beta chain was observed in a study of blood T cells in healthy people across ages. Through a sample-barcoded 5' primer and a J-beta primer mix, a second PCR was run for 7 to 11 cycles. TCRdb fed the 5' RACE reads into MiXCR, producing one record per CDR3 protein. The data show fewer than 2 million distinct CDR3 sequences, roughly 43% seen once. Each sample had at least 6.5 million PBMCs isolated. Study results and caveats: Both higher diversity and more naive CD4+ cells marked long-lived donors when set against aged donors.

Remarks on this clonotype: Its antigen remains unidentified.

This CDR3 contains 17 residues. Looked up from germline, CDR1 is MNHEY and CDR2 is SVGEGT. After removal of 7 bases from V and 0 bases from J, the junction contained 10 bases not matched to a gene. The chain couples TRBV6-2 or TRBV6-3 to TRBJ2-4, with 9 bases aligning to TRBD2. The sequenced sample was blood. The clonotype comes from a human donor in good health. The CDR3 region has the DNA TGTGCCAGCACCCCGATAGCGGGGGAGATAGCCAAAAACATTCAGTACTTC. Protein sequence: CASTPIAGEIAKNIQYF.